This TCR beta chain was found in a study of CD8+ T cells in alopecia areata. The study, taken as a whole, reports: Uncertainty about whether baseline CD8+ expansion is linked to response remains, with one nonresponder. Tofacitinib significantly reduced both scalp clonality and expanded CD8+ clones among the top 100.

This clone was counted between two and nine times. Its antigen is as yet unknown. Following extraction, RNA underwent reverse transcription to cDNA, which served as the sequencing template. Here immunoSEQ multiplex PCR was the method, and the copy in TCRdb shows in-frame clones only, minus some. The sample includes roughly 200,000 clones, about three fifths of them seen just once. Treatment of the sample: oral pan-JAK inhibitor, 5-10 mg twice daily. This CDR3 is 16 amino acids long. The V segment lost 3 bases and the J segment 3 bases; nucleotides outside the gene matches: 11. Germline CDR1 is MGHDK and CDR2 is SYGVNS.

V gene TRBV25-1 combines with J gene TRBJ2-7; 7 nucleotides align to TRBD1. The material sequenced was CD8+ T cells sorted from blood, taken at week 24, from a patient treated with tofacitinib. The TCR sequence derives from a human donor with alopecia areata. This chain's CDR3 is CASSDPRGQSRYEQYF. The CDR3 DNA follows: TGTGCCAGCAGTGATCCAAGGGGACAGAGCCGCTACGAGCAGTACTTC.